The rows below give T cell receptor beta chains drawn from one sample of a study of blood T cell repertoires in COVID-19. Produced via immunoSEQ multiplex PCR; TCRdb's table is partial and in-frame only. The sample yields over 45,000 clones, roughly four fifths seen once. Material: peripheral blood. The receptors were gathered from an elderly woman with acute or convalescent COVID-19. The CDR3 runs from the conserved cysteine through the conserved F or W. The D gene is left open where the match is weak. Clone size is not always given. Where it is, it says once, few, many or a class for expanded clones.

clone_size	j_call	d_call	v_call	cdr3_aa	cdr3_nt
.	TRBJ1-1	.	TRBV19	CASSIDGGMNTEAFF	TGTGCCAGTAGTATCGATGGGGGCATGAACACTGAAGCTTTCTTT
.	TRBJ2-1	.	TRBV5-1	CASSQEGLQYNEQFF	TGCGCCAGCAGCCAGGAAGGACTTCAGTACAATGAGCAGTTCTTC
.	TRBJ1-2	.	TRBV29-1	CSVPPGPYGYTF	TGCAGCGTACCCCCAGGGCCCTATGGCTACACCTTC
.	TRBJ1-2	TRBD1	TRBV7-9	CASSMAGGTGYTF	TGTGCCAGCAGCATGGCAGGGGGCACTGGCTACACCTTC
few	TRBJ2-5	TRBD1	TRBV5-1	CASSLTSRGHGETQYF	TGCGCCAGCAGCTTGACTTCGAGGGGGCACGGGGAGACCCAGTACTTC
.	TRBJ1-5	TRBD1	TRBV6-5	CASRDRMGQPQHF	TGTGCCAGCAGGGACAGGATGGGTCAGCCCCAGCATTTT
.	TRBJ1-4	TRBD1	TRBV3-1/TRBV3-2	CASSHRQGSEKLFF	TGTGCCAGCAGCCATAGACAGGGGTCTGAAAAACTGTTTTTT
.	TRBJ1-5	.	TRBV6-6	CASSFRDNNQPQHF	TGTGCCAGCAGTTTCCGGGACAACAATCAGCCCCAGCATTTT
few	TRBJ2-1	TRBD2	TRBV6-2/TRBV6-3	CASSGAGGPYNEQFF	TGTGCCAGCAGCGGGGCGGGGGGACCCTACAATGAGCAGTTCTTC
few	TRBJ2-2	TRBD1	TRBV19	CASSSRQGANTGELFF	TGTGCCAGTAGTAGTCGACAGGGGGCTAACACCGGGGAGCTGTTTTTT